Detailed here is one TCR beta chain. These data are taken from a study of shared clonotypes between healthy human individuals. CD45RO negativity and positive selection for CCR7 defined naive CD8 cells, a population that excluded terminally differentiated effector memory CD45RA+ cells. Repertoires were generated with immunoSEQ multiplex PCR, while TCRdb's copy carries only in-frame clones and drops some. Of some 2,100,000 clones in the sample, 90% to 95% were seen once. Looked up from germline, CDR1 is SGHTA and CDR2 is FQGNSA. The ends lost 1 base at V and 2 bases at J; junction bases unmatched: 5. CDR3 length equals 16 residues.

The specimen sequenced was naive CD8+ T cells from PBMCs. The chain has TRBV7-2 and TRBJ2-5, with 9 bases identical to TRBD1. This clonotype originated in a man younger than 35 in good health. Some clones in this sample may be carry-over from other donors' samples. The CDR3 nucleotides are TGTGCCAGCAGCTTAGGTGGACAGGGGCCACAAGAGACCCAGTACTTC. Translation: CASSLGGQGPQETQYF.